This TCR beta chain was recorded in a study of shared clonotypes between healthy human individuals. The protocol was immunoSEQ multiplex PCR, while the TCRdb copy is restricted to in-frame clones and leaves out a portion. In the table there are hundreds of thousands of clones, roughly 70% of which are singletons. This CDR3 has 14 residues. Germline CDR1 KGHSH, CDR2 LQKENI. Trimming removed 5 bases from V and 7 bases from J; junction bases left unmatched: 8. V usage is TRBV18 and J usage is TRBJ2-7, with TRBD2 matching over 10 bases. The origin of this receptor is a woman younger than 45 in good health. Sequenced sample: memory CD4+ T cells sorted from blood. Stated subset: CD45RA-negative fraction. The CDR3 DNA is TGTGCCAGCTCAATGGGGACTAGCGACACTGAGCAGTACTTC. It codes for CASSMGTSDTEQYF.